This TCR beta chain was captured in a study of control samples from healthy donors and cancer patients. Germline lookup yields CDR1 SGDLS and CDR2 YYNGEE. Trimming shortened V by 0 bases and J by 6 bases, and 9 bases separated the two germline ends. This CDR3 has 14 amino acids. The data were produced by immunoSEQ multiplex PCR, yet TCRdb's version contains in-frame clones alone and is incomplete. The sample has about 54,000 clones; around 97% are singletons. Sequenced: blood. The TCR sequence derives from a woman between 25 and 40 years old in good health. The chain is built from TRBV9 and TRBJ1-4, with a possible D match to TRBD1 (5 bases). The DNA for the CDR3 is TGTGCCAGCAGCGTAGGAGGGGCTGATGAAAAACTGTTTTTT. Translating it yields CASSVGGADEKLFF. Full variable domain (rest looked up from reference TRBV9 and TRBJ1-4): DSGVTQTPKHLITATGQRVTLRCSPRSGDLSVYWYQQSLDQGLQFLIQYYNGEERAKGNILERFSAQQFPDLHSELNLSSLELGDSALYFCASSVGGADEKLFFGSGTQLSVL.